Listed below are T cell receptor beta chains from one sample, sequenced in a study of blood T cell repertoires in COVID-19. Method: immunoSEQ multiplex PCR; TCRdb's copy keeps in-frame clones and lacks some. The profile shows some 330,000 clones, 87% of them singletons. Input material: PBMCs or T cells enriched from blood (not recorded which). The receptors derive from a man aged 40-49 years in a cohort exposed to, infected with or recovered from COVID-19 (not recorded which). Each CDR3 is given without its conserved first and last residue. Each record gives: V gene, J gene, CDR3 protein.

V: TRBV27; J: TRBJ1-1; CDR3: ASSLVMEYPNTEAF
V: TRBV7-2; J: TRBJ2-1; CDR3: ASSLEGSSYNEQF
V: TRBV2; J: TRBJ2-7; CDR3: ASSDPLAGDVYEQY
V: TRBV7-2; J: TRBJ1-4; CDR3: ASSAQGSGNEKLF
V: TRBV7-9; J: TRBJ2-1; CDR3: ASRRIAGVSYNEQF
V: TRBV7-9; J: TRBJ1-1; CDR3: ASSLALRDTEAF
V: TRBV30; J: TRBJ2-7; CDR3: AWSRDRSSYEQY
V: TRBV3-1/TRBV3-2; J: TRBJ2-1; CDR3: ASSHTGTGYNEQF
V: TRBV7-2; J: TRBJ2-1; CDR3: ASSLDIREQF
V: TRBV6-6; J: TRBJ1-5; CDR3: ASSPQGRQPQH
V: TRBV19; J: TRBJ1-1; CDR3: ASRLTVNTEAF
V: TRBV5-4; J: TRBJ1-2; CDR3: ASSLVEGALT
V: TRBV29-1; J: TRBJ2-3; CDR3: SVPLAGGRADTQY
V: TRBV28; J: TRBJ1-6; CDR3: ASSVTGSPLH
V: TRBV5-8; J: TRBJ1-1; CDR3: ASSLTGNTEAF
V: TRBV5-5; J: TRBJ2-2; CDR3: ASSLNPGGITGELF
V: TRBV2; J: TRBJ1-1; CDR3: ASQSKDRGRGGTEAF
V: TRBV7-9; J: TRBJ1-4; CDR3: ASSTQGVPNEKLF
V: TRBV6-5; J: TRBJ1-3; CDR3: ASSYGGQGSGNTIY
V: TRBV14; J: TRBJ2-7; CDR3: ASSPIPGLAGERGTYEQY
V: TRBV4-2; J: TRBJ2-7; CDR3: ASSGALRDSSSYEQY
V: TRBV7-6; J: TRBJ2-2; CDR3: ASSLNIQRQNTGELF
V: TRBV3-1/TRBV3-2; J: TRBJ2-7; CDR3: ASSQAPSGSYEQY
V: TRBV2; J: TRBJ2-3; CDR3: ASSEGSGRASDTQY
V: TRBV10-1; J: TRBJ2-5; CDR3: ASSPGTRKQETQY
V: TRBV2; J: TRBJ2-1; CDR3: ASERRNEQF
V: TRBV7-9; J: TRBJ1-5; CDR3: ASSSWQNQPQH
V: TRBV27; J: TRBJ1-2; CDR3: ASRATGTYGYT
V: TRBV15; J: TRBJ1-4; CDR3: ATSRDAGRDEKLF
V: TRBV6-2/TRBV6-3; J: TRBJ1-4; CDR3: ASSSTGENEKLF
V: TRBV7-9; J: TRBJ1-2; CDR3: ASSLSGLHGYT
V: TRBV28; J: TRBJ2-1; CDR3: ASSLRGGQQF
V: TRBV7-9; J: TRBJ1-2; CDR3: ASSFGQASYGYT
V: TRBV29-1; J: TRBJ2-1; CDR3: SVPSASLGEQF
V: TRBV18; J: TRBJ1-5; CDR3: ASSWGGLGQPQH
V: TRBV6-5; J: TRBJ1-5; CDR3: ASRIDRNSNQPQH
V: TRBV27; J: TRBJ2-5; CDR3: ASRRGPGAETQY
V: TRBV10-3; J: TRBJ2-7; CDR3: AISEQYEQY
V: TRBV9; J: TRBJ2-7; CDR3: ASSVGVGGKDYEQY
V: TRBV11-3; J: TRBJ2-2; CDR3: ASSWTGLAGGTGELF
V: TRBV30; J: TRBJ2-2; CDR3: AWSISGSGVTGELF
V: TRBV28; J: TRBJ2-1; CDR3: ASTRGYNEQF
V: TRBV28; J: TRBJ2-5; CDR3: ASSSPAGRETQY
V: TRBV29-1; J: TRBJ1-2; CDR3: SVEAQDRGYGYT
V: TRBV10-2; J: TRBJ2-1; CDR3: ASSRTSGTNNEQF
V: TRBV3-1/TRBV3-2; J: TRBJ1-4; CDR3: ASSQPAGANEKLF
V: TRBV30; J: TRBJ2-7; CDR3: AWSVGVFYEQY
V: TRBV29-1; J: TRBJ1-1; CDR3: SAGEDTEAF
V: TRBV7-2; J: TRBJ2-3; CDR3: ASSFPGQGTDTQY
V: TRBV11-2; J: TRBJ2-7; CDR3: ASSLDISGGLPYEQY
V: TRBV3-1/TRBV3-2; J: TRBJ1-1; CDR3: ASSQFGSYTEAF